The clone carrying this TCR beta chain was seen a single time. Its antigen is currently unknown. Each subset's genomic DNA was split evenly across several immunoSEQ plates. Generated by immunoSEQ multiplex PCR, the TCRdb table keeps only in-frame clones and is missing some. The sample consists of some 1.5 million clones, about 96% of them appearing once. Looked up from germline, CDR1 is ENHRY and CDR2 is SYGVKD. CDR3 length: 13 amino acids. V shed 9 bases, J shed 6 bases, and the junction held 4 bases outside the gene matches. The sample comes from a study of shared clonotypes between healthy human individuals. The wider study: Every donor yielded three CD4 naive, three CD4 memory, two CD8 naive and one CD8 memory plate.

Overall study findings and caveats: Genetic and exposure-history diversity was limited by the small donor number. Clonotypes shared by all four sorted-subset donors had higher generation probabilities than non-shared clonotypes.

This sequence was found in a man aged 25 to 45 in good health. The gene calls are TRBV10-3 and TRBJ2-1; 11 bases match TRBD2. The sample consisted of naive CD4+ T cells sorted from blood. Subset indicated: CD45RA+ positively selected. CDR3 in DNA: TGTGCCATTTATAGCGGGAGGGCCAATGAGCAGTTCTTC. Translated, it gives CAIYSGRANEQFF.